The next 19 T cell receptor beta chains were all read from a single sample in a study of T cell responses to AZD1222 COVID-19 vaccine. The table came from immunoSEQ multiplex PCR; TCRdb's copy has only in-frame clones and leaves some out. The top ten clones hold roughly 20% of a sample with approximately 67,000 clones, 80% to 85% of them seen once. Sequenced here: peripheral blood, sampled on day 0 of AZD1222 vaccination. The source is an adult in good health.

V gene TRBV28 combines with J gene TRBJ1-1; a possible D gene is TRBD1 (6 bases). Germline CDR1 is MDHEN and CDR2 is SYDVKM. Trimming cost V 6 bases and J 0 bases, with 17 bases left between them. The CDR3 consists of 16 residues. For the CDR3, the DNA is TGTGCCAGCAGCCGAACAGGGATCGGAATGAACACTGAAGCTTTCTTT. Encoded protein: CASSRTGIGMNTEAFF.

Here the CDR3 reads CASSPSSDRAENIQYF. The CDR3 DNA reads TGTGCCAGCAGCCCGAGCTCGGACAGGGCGGAAAACATTCAGTACTTC. The chain couples TRBV7-2 to TRBJ2-4; 8 nucleotides line up with TRBD1. This CDR3 contains 16 residues. Looked up from germline, CDR1 is SGHTA and CDR2 is FQGNSA. The ends lost 5 bases at V and 5 bases at J; junction bases unmatched: 11.

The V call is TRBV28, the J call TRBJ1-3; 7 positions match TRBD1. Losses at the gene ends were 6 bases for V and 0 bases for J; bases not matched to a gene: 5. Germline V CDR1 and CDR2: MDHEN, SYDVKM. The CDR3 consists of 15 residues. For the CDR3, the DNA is TGTGCCAGCAGACCTCCAGGGGGCTCTGGAAACACCATATATTTT. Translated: CASRPPGGSGNTIYF. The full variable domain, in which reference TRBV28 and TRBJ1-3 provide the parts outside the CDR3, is DVKVTQSSRYLVKRTGEKVFLECVQDMDHENMFWYRQDPGLGLRLIYFSYDVKMKEKGDIPEGYSVSREKKERFSLILESASTNQTSMYLCASRPPGGSGNTIYFGEGSWLTVV.

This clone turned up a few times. The CDR3, as DNA: TGTGCCAGCAGCTCCGGGCCCCAAGAGACCCAGTACTTC. Protein product: CASSSGPQETQYF. This rearrangement joins TRBV5-4 to TRBJ2-5, with unresolved D. V lost 3 bases and J lost 1, with 7 bases in between. The length of the CDR3 is 13 residues. Per germline, CDR1 SGHNT and CDR2 YYREEE (reference sequence).

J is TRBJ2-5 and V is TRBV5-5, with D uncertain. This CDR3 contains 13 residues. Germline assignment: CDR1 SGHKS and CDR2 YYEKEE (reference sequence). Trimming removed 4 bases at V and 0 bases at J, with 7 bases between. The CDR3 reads CASSPTHQETQYF. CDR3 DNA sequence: TGTGCCAGCAGCCCAACACACCAAGAGACCCAGTACTTC.

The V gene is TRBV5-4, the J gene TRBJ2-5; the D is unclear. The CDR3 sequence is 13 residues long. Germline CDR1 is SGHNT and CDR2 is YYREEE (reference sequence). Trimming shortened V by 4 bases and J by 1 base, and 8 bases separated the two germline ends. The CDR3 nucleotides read TGTGCCAGCAGCCCAAACGTCCAAGAGACCCAGTACTTC. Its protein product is CASSPNVQETQYF. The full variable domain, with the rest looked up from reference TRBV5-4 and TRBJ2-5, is ETGVTQSPTHLIKTRGQQVTLRCSSQSGHNTVSWYQQALGQGPQFIFQYYREEENGRGNFPPRFSGLQFPNYSSELNVNALELDDSALYLCASSPNVQETQYFGPGTRLLVL.

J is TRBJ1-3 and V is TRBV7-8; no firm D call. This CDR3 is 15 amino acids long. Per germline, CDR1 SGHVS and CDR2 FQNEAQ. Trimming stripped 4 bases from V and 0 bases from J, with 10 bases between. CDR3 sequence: CASSSGYYSGNTIYF. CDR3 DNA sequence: TGTGCCAGCAGCTCTGGATACTACTCTGGAAACACCATATATTTT.

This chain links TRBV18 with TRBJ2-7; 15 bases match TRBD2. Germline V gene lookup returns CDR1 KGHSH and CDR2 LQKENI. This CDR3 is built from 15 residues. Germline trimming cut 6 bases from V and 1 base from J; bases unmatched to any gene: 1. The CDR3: CASSGLAGGSYEQYF. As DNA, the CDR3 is TGTGCCAGCTCCGGACTAGCGGGGGGGTCCTACGAGCAGTACTTC. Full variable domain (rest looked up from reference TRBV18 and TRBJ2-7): NAGVMQNPRHLVRRRGQEARLRCSPMKGHSHVYWYRQLPEEGLKFMVYLQKENIIDESGMPKERFSAEFPKEGPSILRIQQVVRGDSAAYFCASSGLAGGSYEQYFGPGTRLTVT.

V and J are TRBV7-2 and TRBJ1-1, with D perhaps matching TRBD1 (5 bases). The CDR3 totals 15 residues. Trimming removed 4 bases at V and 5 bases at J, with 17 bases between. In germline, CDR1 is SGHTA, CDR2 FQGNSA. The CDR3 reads CASSSQVGRGTEAFF. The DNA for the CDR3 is TGTGCCAGCAGCTCCCAGGTCGGCCGGGGGACTGAAGCTTTCTTT.

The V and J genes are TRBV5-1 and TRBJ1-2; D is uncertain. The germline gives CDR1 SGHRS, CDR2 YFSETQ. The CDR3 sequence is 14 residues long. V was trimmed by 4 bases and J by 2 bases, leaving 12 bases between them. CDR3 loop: CASSPLPDNYGYTF. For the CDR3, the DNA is TGCGCCAGCAGCCCCCTCCCGGACAACTATGGCTACACCTTC.

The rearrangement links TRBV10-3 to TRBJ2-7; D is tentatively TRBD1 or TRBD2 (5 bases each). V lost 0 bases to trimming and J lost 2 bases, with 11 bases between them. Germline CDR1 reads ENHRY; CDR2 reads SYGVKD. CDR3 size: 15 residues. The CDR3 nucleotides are TGTGCCATCAGTGAGTCAATGGGACCGACCTACGAGCAGTACTTC. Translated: CAISESMGPTYEQYF.

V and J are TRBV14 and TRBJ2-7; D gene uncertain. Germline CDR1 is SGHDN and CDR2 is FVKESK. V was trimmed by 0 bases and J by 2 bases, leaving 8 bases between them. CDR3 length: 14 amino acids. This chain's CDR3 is CASSQDLVTYEQYF. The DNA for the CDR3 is TGTGCCAGCAGCCAAGATCTTGTTACCTACGAGCAGTACTTC.

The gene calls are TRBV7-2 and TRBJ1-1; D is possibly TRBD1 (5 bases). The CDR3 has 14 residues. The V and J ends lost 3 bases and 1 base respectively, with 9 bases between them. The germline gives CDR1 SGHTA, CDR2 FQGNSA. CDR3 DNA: TGTGCCAGCAGCTTGTCTAGGGGGAACACTGAAGCTTTCTTT. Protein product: CASSLSRGNTEAFF.

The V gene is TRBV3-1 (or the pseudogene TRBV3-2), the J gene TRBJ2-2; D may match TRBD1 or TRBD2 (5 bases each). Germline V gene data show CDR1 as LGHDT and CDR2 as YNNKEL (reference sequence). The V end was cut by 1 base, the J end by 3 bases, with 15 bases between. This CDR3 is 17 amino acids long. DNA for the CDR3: TGTGCCAGCAGCCAAGTTGAAGAGGGGATTGACACCGGGGAGCTGTTTTTT. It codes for CASSQVEEGIDTGELFF.

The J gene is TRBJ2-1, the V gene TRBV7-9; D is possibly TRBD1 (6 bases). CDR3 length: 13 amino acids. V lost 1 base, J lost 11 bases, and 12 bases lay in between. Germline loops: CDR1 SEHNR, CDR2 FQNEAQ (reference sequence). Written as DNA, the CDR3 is TGTGCCAGCAGCTTAGATTCGAGGGACAAGCAGTTCTTC. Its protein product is CASSLDSRDKQFF.

CDR3 nucleotide sequence: TGTGCCAGCAGTTCCTCCGACGGGAATCAGCCCCAGCATTTT. Amino acids: CASSSSDGNQPQHF. V usage is TRBV27 and J usage is TRBJ1-5; D not resolved. The germline gives CDR1 MNHEY, CDR2 SMNVEV (reference sequence). The germline V and J ends were trimmed by 4 bases and 4 bases, with 11 bases remaining between them. This CDR3 has 14 residues.

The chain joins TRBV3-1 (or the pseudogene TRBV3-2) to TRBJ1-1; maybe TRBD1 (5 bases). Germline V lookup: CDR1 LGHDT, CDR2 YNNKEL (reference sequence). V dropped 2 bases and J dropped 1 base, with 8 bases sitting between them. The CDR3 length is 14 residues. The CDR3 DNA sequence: TGTGCCAGCAGCCAACAGGGAACGAACACTGAAGCTTTCTTT. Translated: CASSQQGTNTEAFF.

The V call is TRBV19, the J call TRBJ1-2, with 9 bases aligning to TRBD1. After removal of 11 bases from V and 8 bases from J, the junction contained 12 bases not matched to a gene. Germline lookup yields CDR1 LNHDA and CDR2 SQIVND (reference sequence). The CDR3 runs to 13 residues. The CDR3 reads CASDPGTGFGYTF. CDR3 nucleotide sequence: TGTGCCTCAGACCCCGGGACAGGGTTCGGCTACACCTTC.

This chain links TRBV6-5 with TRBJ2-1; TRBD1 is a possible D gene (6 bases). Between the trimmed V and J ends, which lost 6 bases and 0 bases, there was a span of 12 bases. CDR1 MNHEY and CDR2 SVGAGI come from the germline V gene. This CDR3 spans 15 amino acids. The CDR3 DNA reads TGTGCCAGCAGCCTGGACAGTTTCTCCTACAATGAGCAGTTCTTC. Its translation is CASSLDSFSYNEQFF.